A selection of T cell receptor beta chains follows, all from one sample in a study of siplizumab effects on memory and regulatory T cells. The method was immunoSEQ multiplex PCR; TCRdb's version includes in-frame clones alone and lacks a portion of them. The sample yields about 100,000 clones, more than 85% seen once. Sequencing input: CD4+ T cells sorted from blood. The receptors originated from a human donor in good health. Each CDR3 is given with its conserved first and last residue. The order of the fields is J gene, clone size, V gene, D gene, CDR3 length, CDR3 protein, CDR3 DNA. A D gene is named only where the DNA matches it firmly. Clone size appears in some rows only: once, few, many, or a class for an expanded clone.

j_call: TRBJ1-1; clone_size: .; v_call: TRBV27; d_call: .; cdr3_length: 14; cdr3_aa: CASSRGGSSTEAFF; cdr3_nt: TGTGCCAGCAGCAGAGGGGGGAGTTCCACTGAAGCTTTCTTT
j_call: TRBJ1-2; clone_size: .; v_call: TRBV30; d_call: TRBD1; cdr3_length: 16; cdr3_aa: CAWKNLGQGPNYGYTF; cdr3_nt: TGTGCCTGGAAGAATCTGGGACAGGGACCTAACTATGGCTACACCTTC
j_call: TRBJ1-5; clone_size: .; v_call: TRBV19; d_call: TRBD1; cdr3_length: 14; cdr3_aa: CASSLTGPNQPQHF; cdr3_nt: TGTGCCAGTAGCCTGACAGGGCCAAATCAGCCCCAGCATTTT
j_call: TRBJ2-7; clone_size: .; v_call: TRBV29-1; d_call: .; cdr3_length: 13; cdr3_aa: CSVGSADTYEQYF; cdr3_nt: TGCAGCGTTGGTTCGGCGGACACCTACGAGCAGTACTTC
j_call: TRBJ2-5; clone_size: few; v_call: TRBV7-3; d_call: .; cdr3_length: 13; cdr3_aa: CASSRDRGETQYF; cdr3_nt: TGTGCCAGCTCTAGAGACCGAGGGGAGACCCAGTACTTC
j_call: TRBJ1-5; clone_size: .; v_call: TRBV28; d_call: .; cdr3_length: 19; cdr3_aa: CASSNLKRGRRPTNQPQHF; cdr3_nt: TGTGCCAGCAGCAACCTAAAGCGGGGGCGCCGGCCCACTAATCAGCCCCAGCATTTT
j_call: TRBJ2-1; clone_size: .; v_call: TRBV4-1; d_call: TRBD2; cdr3_length: 13; cdr3_aa: CASSQVGGGTQFF; cdr3_nt: TGCGCCAGCAGCCAAGTGGGCGGGGGTACTCAGTTCTTC
j_call: TRBJ2-7; clone_size: .; v_call: TRBV5-4; d_call: .; cdr3_length: 15; cdr3_aa: CASSLDTLDAYEQYF; cdr3_nt: TGTGCCAGCAGTCTCGACACCCTAGACGCCTACGAGCAGTACTTC
j_call: TRBJ2-7; clone_size: .; v_call: TRBV2; d_call: TRBD1; cdr3_length: 15; cdr3_aa: CASSARTGRGYEQYF; cdr3_nt: TGTGCCAGCAGTGCTAGGACAGGCCGGGGTTACGAGCAGTACTTC
j_call: TRBJ1-2; clone_size: .; v_call: TRBV4-2; d_call: TRBD1; cdr3_length: 13; cdr3_aa: CASSPGQIYGYTF; cdr3_nt: TGTGCCAGCAGCCCGGGACAGATCTATGGCTACACCTTC
j_call: TRBJ2-3; clone_size: once; v_call: TRBV28; d_call: .; cdr3_length: 15; cdr3_aa: CASSFMRGILDTQYF; cdr3_nt: TGTGCCAGCAGTTTCATGAGGGGGATTTTGGATACGCAGTATTTT
j_call: TRBJ2-1; clone_size: .; v_call: TRBV2; d_call: TRBD1; cdr3_length: 14; cdr3_aa: CASSFGTGYNEQFF; cdr3_nt: TGTGCCAGCAGTTTTGGGACAGGATACAATGAGCAGTTCTTC
j_call: TRBJ1-1; clone_size: once; v_call: TRBV28; d_call: TRBD1; cdr3_length: 13; cdr3_aa: CASSRQGGTEAFF; cdr3_nt: TGTGCCAGCAGCCGACAGGGTGGCACTGAAGCTTTCTTT
j_call: TRBJ1-1; clone_size: .; v_call: TRBV2; d_call: TRBD1; cdr3_length: 17; cdr3_aa: CASSPGGWTEMNTEAFF; cdr3_nt: TGTGCCAGCAGCCCAGGGGGTTGGACAGAAATGAACACTGAAGCTTTCTTT
j_call: TRBJ2-2; clone_size: .; v_call: TRBV7-3; d_call: TRBD1; cdr3_length: 16; cdr3_aa: CASSRSGTVSTGELFF; cdr3_nt: TGTGCCAGCAGCCGGTCCGGGACAGTGAGCACCGGGGAGCTGTTTTTT
j_call: TRBJ2-2; clone_size: .; v_call: TRBV5-1; d_call: TRBD2; cdr3_length: 15; cdr3_aa: CASSPRGTSHGELFF; cdr3_nt: TGCGCCAGCAGCCCTAGAGGGACTAGCCACGGGGAGCTGTTTTTT
j_call: TRBJ1-2; clone_size: .; v_call: TRBV7-9; d_call: TRBD1; cdr3_length: 15; cdr3_aa: CASSPRTGHGYGYTF; cdr3_nt: TGTGCCAGCAGCCCACGGACAGGGCACGGCTATGGCTACACCTTC
j_call: TRBJ1-4; clone_size: .; v_call: TRBV10-3; d_call: TRBD1; cdr3_length: 16; cdr3_aa: CAISEDRDSSLEKLFF; cdr3_nt: TGTGCCATCAGTGAGGACAGGGACTCAAGTCTGGAAAAACTGTTTTTT
j_call: TRBJ1-5; clone_size: .; v_call: TRBV28; d_call: TRBD1; cdr3_length: 15; cdr3_aa: CASTLMQGANQPQHF; cdr3_nt: TGTGCCAGCACCCTGATGCAGGGGGCCAATCAGCCCCAGCATTTT
j_call: TRBJ2-4; clone_size: .; v_call: TRBV18; d_call: TRBD2; cdr3_length: 14; cdr3_aa: CASSRTSGLNIQYF; cdr3_nt: TGTGCCAGCTCACGAACTAGCGGATTAAACATTCAGTACTTC
j_call: TRBJ2-1; clone_size: .; v_call: TRBV9; d_call: .; cdr3_length: 16; cdr3_aa: CASSVEEPVSYNEQFF; cdr3_nt: TGTGCCAGCAGCGTAGAAGAACCCGTGTCGTACAATGAGCAGTTCTTC
j_call: TRBJ1-4; clone_size: once; v_call: TRBV28; d_call: .; cdr3_length: 15; cdr3_aa: CASRAWSATNEKLFF; cdr3_nt: TGTGCCAGCAGGGCATGGAGTGCAACTAATGAAAAACTGTTTTTT
j_call: TRBJ2-2; clone_size: .; v_call: TRBV27; d_call: .; cdr3_length: 13; cdr3_aa: CASGADYTGELFF; cdr3_nt: TGTGCCAGCGGAGCGGACTACACCGGGGAGCTGTTTTTT
j_call: TRBJ2-1; clone_size: .; v_call: TRBV19; d_call: TRBD1; cdr3_length: 16; cdr3_aa: CASVAGRTGGYNEQFF; cdr3_nt: TGTGCCAGTGTTGCGGGCAGGACAGGGGGGTACAATGAGCAGTTCTTC
j_call: TRBJ1-4; clone_size: .; v_call: TRBV19; d_call: .; cdr3_length: 13; cdr3_aa: CASRGQRGEKLFF; cdr3_nt: TGTGCCAGTAGGGGACAACGGGGAGAAAAACTGTTTTTT
j_call: TRBJ1-2; clone_size: .; v_call: TRBV6-5; d_call: .; cdr3_length: 14; cdr3_aa: CASSYSTSGYGYTF; cdr3_nt: TGTGCCAGCAGTTACTCGACGAGCGGCTATGGCTACACCTTC
j_call: TRBJ1-5; clone_size: once; v_call: TRBV28; d_call: TRBD1; cdr3_length: 14; cdr3_aa: CASSFERGLQPQHF; cdr3_nt: TGTGCCAGCAGTTTTGAGAGGGGGCTTCAGCCCCAGCATTTT
j_call: TRBJ1-2; clone_size: .; v_call: TRBV28; d_call: TRBD1; cdr3_length: 15; cdr3_aa: CASSGGGQGAYGYTF; cdr3_nt: TGTGCCAGCAGCGGGGGGGGACAGGGTGCCTATGGCTACACCTTC
j_call: TRBJ1-4; clone_size: .; v_call: TRBV2; d_call: .; cdr3_length: 14; cdr3_aa: CASSSGRENEKLFF; cdr3_nt: TGTGCCAGCAGTAGCGGCAGGGAGAATGAAAAACTGTTTTTT
j_call: TRBJ2-1; clone_size: .; v_call: TRBV20-1; d_call: .; cdr3_length: 11; cdr3_aa: CSASSRDEQFF; cdr3_nt: TGCAGTGCTAGTTCCAGGGATGAGCAGTTCTTC
j_call: TRBJ2-1; clone_size: few; v_call: TRBV9; d_call: .; cdr3_length: 15; cdr3_aa: CASSVGPERNNEQFF; cdr3_nt: TGTGCCAGCAGCGTAGGACCCGAGCGGAACAATGAGCAGTTCTTC
j_call: TRBJ2-3; clone_size: .; v_call: TRBV10-1; d_call: .; cdr3_length: 13; cdr3_aa: CASSMDSTDTQYF; cdr3_nt: TGCGCCAGCAGTATGGACAGCACAGATACGCAGTATTTT
j_call: TRBJ2-3; clone_size: .; v_call: TRBV9; d_call: TRBD1; cdr3_length: 16; cdr3_aa: CASSISQGAGTDTQYF; cdr3_nt: TGTGCCAGCAGCATATCGCAGGGGGCCGGCACAGATACGCAGTATTTT
j_call: TRBJ2-5; clone_size: .; v_call: TRBV14; d_call: .; cdr3_length: 15; cdr3_aa: CASSQQGGWTETQYF; cdr3_nt: TGTGCCAGCAGCCAGCAGGGTGGCTGGACGGAGACCCAGTACTTC
j_call: TRBJ2-7; clone_size: .; v_call: TRBV25-1; d_call: .; cdr3_length: 14; cdr3_aa: CASSETGLIREQYF; cdr3_nt: TGTGCCAGCAGTGAAACAGGGCTGATTCGCGAGCAGTACTTC
j_call: TRBJ1-1; clone_size: .; v_call: TRBV28; d_call: TRBD1; cdr3_length: 15; cdr3_aa: CASSSPRGRRTEAFF; cdr3_nt: TGTGCCAGCAGTTCTCCCAGGGGGCGTCGGACTGAAGCTTTCTTT
j_call: TRBJ2-7; clone_size: .; v_call: TRBV9; d_call: TRBD1; cdr3_length: 15; cdr3_aa: CASSALPGGGHEQYF; cdr3_nt: TGTGCCAGCAGCGCCCTCCCAGGGGGCGGCCACGAGCAGTACTTC
j_call: TRBJ2-1; clone_size: .; v_call: TRBV28; d_call: .; cdr3_length: 11; cdr3_aa: CASSFKALAFF; cdr3_nt: TGTGCCAGCAGTTTTAAGGCCCTGGCGTTCTTC
j_call: TRBJ2-7; clone_size: .; v_call: TRBV28; d_call: .; cdr3_length: 14; cdr3_aa: CASSSDSYARAQYF; cdr3_nt: TGTGCCAGCAGTTCTGACTCATACGCCCGTGCGCAGTACTTC
j_call: TRBJ1-1; clone_size: .; v_call: TRBV19; d_call: TRBD1; cdr3_length: 17; cdr3_aa: CASKVARTGGPNTEAFF; cdr3_nt: TGTGCCAGTAAGGTTGCCAGGACAGGGGGACCGAACACTGAAGCTTTCTTT
j_call: TRBJ2-6; clone_size: .; v_call: TRBV27; d_call: .; cdr3_length: 19; cdr3_aa: CASSSGHQITRSGANVLTF; cdr3_nt: TGTGCCAGCAGTTCGGGCCATCAGATAACGCGCTCTGGGGCCAACGTCCTGACTTTC
j_call: TRBJ1-2; clone_size: .; v_call: TRBV7-2; d_call: .; cdr3_length: 15; cdr3_aa: CASSLGIRGSGGYTF; cdr3_nt: TGTGCCAGCAGCTTAGGTATTCGGGGGAGCGGCGGCTACACCTTC
j_call: TRBJ2-3; clone_size: .; v_call: TRBV10-1; d_call: TRBD2; cdr3_length: 13; cdr3_aa: CASSGTNRDTQYF; cdr3_nt: TGCGCCAGCTCTGGGACTAACCGAGATACGCAGTATTTT
j_call: TRBJ2-5; clone_size: .; v_call: TRBV20-1; d_call: .; cdr3_length: 11; cdr3_aa: CSANIRDGQYF; cdr3_nt: TGCAGTGCTAATATCCGGGACGGCCAGTACTTC
j_call: TRBJ1-5; clone_size: .; v_call: TRBV28; d_call: TRBD1; cdr3_length: 15; cdr3_aa: CASSLAGTGLGPQHF; cdr3_nt: TGTGCCAGCAGCCTTGCCGGGACAGGGTTAGGGCCCCAGCATTTT
j_call: TRBJ1-2; clone_size: .; v_call: TRBV28; d_call: .; cdr3_length: 11; cdr3_aa: CACTANYGYTF; cdr3_nt: TGTGCCTGTACAGCTAACTATGGCTACACCTTC
j_call: TRBJ1-1; clone_size: .; v_call: TRBV6-1; d_call: .; cdr3_length: 18; cdr3_aa: CASSEFGGGRWGRTEAFF; cdr3_nt: TGTGCCAGCAGTGAATTTGGGGGGGGCAGGTGGGGTCGAACTGAAGCTTTCTTT
j_call: TRBJ1-4; clone_size: .; v_call: TRBV6-5; d_call: .; cdr3_length: 14; cdr3_aa: CASSYSRAREKLFF; cdr3_nt: TGTGCCAGCAGTTACTCGAGAGCGCGTGAAAAACTGTTTTTT
j_call: TRBJ2-6; clone_size: .; v_call: TRBV7-9; d_call: .; cdr3_length: 17; cdr3_aa: CASRYNRRASGANVLTF; cdr3_nt: TGTGCCAGCAGATATAACCGGAGAGCCTCTGGGGCCAACGTCCTGACTTTC
j_call: TRBJ1-1; clone_size: .; v_call: TRBV19; d_call: .; cdr3_length: 13; cdr3_aa: CASTTGRNTEAFF; cdr3_nt: TGTGCCAGTACCACAGGGAGGAACACTGAAGCTTTCTTT
j_call: TRBJ2-1; clone_size: .; v_call: TRBV6-5; d_call: .; cdr3_length: 14; cdr3_aa: CASSIGLARYEQFF; cdr3_nt: TGTGCCAGCAGTATCGGGCTAGCGAGGTATGAGCAGTTCTTC
j_call: TRBJ2-5; clone_size: .; v_call: TRBV28; d_call: TRBD2; cdr3_length: 12; cdr3_aa: CASSLTSETQYF; cdr3_nt: TGTGCCAGCAGTTTGACTAGCGAGACCCAGTACTTC
j_call: TRBJ2-1; clone_size: .; v_call: TRBV19; d_call: TRBD2; cdr3_length: 15; cdr3_aa: CASSTATSVRNEQFF; cdr3_nt: TGTGCCAGTAGCACGGCGACTAGCGTGAGGAATGAGCAGTTCTTC